This TCR beta chain is from a study of CD8 T cells in Susac syndrome. Study details: Patients with Susac syndrome had blood drawn and were at that point therapy-naive, on corticosteroids, or on intravenous immunoglobulin alone. Regarding the study as a whole: It was acknowledged in the study that the number of individuals who were included in its TCR sequencing and HLA analysis was relatively small.

The germline CDR1 and CDR2 sequences are SGHAT and FQNNGV. V was trimmed by 4 bases and J by 0 bases, leaving 12 bases between them. The CDR3 sequence is 15 residues long. Note on this clonotype: The antigen is unknown.

Random hexamers were used to reverse transcribe the RNA input (0.5 to 1 ug). Coverage of TCR beta CDR3 amplification by immunoSEQ multiplex PCR extended to 54 Vbeta and 13 Jbeta. TCRdb re-derived calls from the immunoSEQ multiplex PCR reads in MiXCR, one entry per CDR3 protein. The sample holds around 80,000 distinct CDR3 sequences, 96% seen once. This sequence was found in a human donor with Susac syndrome. V usage is TRBV11-2 and J usage is TRBJ2-5; D unclear. Sequenced input: CD8+ T cells from PBMCs. The CDR3 reads CASSSPGWYQETQYF. The CDR3 DNA reads as TGTGCCAGCAGCTCCCCAGGATGGTACCAAGAGACCCAGTACTTC.